These 18 T cell receptor beta chains were sequenced from one sample in a study of CD4 and CD8 cells across lung adenocarcinoma regions. One entry per CDR3 protein, called by TCRdb with MiXCR from the PCR reads. The sample lists some 11,000 distinct CDR3 sequences, approximately 50% seen once, with about 88% in the top ten. Sequencing was carried out using CD8+ T cells from the margin of a lung tumor. These receptor sequences come from a male donor with lung adenocarcinoma. The CD4 and CD8 labels of this study may be unreliable.

By share, this clonotype counts as large. The chain combines TRBV6-5 with TRBJ2-1; TRBD1 matches 12 bases. Germline CDR1 is MNHEY and CDR2 is SVGAGI. The CDR3 consists of 14 residues. Trimming at V came to 6 bases and at J to 8 bases, leaving 5 bases not matched to a gene. In DNA, the CDR3 is TGTGCCAGCAGGGGACAGGGGGCGCGGGATGAGCAGTTCTTC. Amino acid sequence: CASRGQGARDEQFF.

This clonotype came up a few times. The chain employs TRBV6-1 and TRBJ2-1; 8 bases are shared with TRBD2. Per germline, CDR1 MNHNS and CDR2 SASEGT. The V and J ends lost 5 bases and 10 bases, in that order; junction bases with no gene match: 10. The CDR3 extends over 14 amino acids. The CDR3 DNA is TGTGCCAGCAGTCCTTGGGGCGGGAGGAAAGAGCAGTTCTTC. Its translation: CASSPWGGRKEQFF.

This clonotype was recorded a few times. The chain carries TRBV6-5 and TRBJ2-2; D is unresolved. V shed 0 bases and J shed 6 bases, with 14 bases lying between them. The germline V gene has CDR1 MNHEY and CDR2 SVGAGI. The CDR3 consists of 16 residues. The CDR3 DNA reads TGTGCCAGCAGTTACTCTAGCAGTCTTGATGCCGGGGAGCTGTTTTTT. As protein: CASSYSSSLDAGELFF.

This chain joins TRBV7-9 and TRBJ2-1, with 7 bases aligning to TRBD2. Germline trimming cut 2 bases from V and 8 bases from J; bases unmatched to any gene: 3. This CDR3 has 13 amino acids. Germline V gene data show CDR1 as SEHNR and CDR2 as FQNEAQ (reference sequence). CDR3 nucleotide sequence: TGTGCCAGCAGCTTAAGCGGGACGGATGAGCAGTTCTTC. Translating gives CASSLSGTDEQFF.

This clonotype was observed a few times. The J gene is TRBJ2-5, the V gene TRBV27, with a possible D match to TRBD1 (6 bases). The last part of the DNA fits TRBJ2-7 better; the J call may be wrong. This CDR3 has 13 amino acids. Germline V gives CDR1 MNHEY, CDR2 SMNVEV (reference sequence). The CDR3 coding sequence is TGTGCCAGCAGTAACAGGGTTTCCCACGAGCAGTACTTC. Protein product: CASSNRVSHEQYF.

The chain couples TRBV6-1 to TRBJ2-1; tentative D call: TRBD2 (6 bases). The DNA end favors TRBJ2-5, so the J call may be wrong. CDR3 size: 14 residues. Per germline, CDR1 MNHNS and CDR2 SASEGT. The CDR3 DNA reads TGTGCCAGCAGTGAACCGGGGGTTTCAGAGACCCAGTACTTC. Protein sequence: CASSEPGVSETQYF.

The chain combines TRBV6-1 with TRBJ2-3; 9 nucleotides match TRBD2. Germline V gives CDR1 MNHNS, CDR2 SASEGT. V was pared by 6 bases and J by 2 bases, with 9 bases of the junction left unmatched. The CDR3 runs to 16 residues. CDR3 protein: CASRNPSGAFTDTQYF. CDR3 DNA: TGTGCCAGCAGGAACCCTAGCGGGGCGTTCACAGATACGCAGTATTTT.

This sequence joins TRBV27 and TRBJ2-1; 9 bases agree with TRBD2. The CDR3 spans 16 residues. Germline V CDR1 and CDR2: MNHEY, SMNVEV (reference sequence). V was clipped by 0 bases and J by 9 bases; unmatched bases: 9. CDR3 sequence (DNA): TGTGCCAGCAGTTTATCGTTCCTTCAAGCGGGAGGTGAGCAGTTCTTC. It translates to CASSLSFLQAGGEQFF.

The chain has TRBV6-1 and TRBJ2-2; D unclear. The length of the CDR3 is 15 residues. Trimming took off 0 bases at V and 4 bases at J, with 9 bases between the two ends. CDR1 and CDR2 from the germline V gene are MNHNS and SASEGT. In nucleotides, the CDR3 is TGTGCCAGCAGTGAAGCTGCCCTCATCACCGGGGAGCTGTTTTTT. It translates to CASSEAALITGELFF.

There are a few counts of this clonotype. This chain links TRBV20-1 with TRBJ2-3; D gene uncertain. The length of the CDR3 is 12 residues. The germline V gene encodes CDR1 DFQATT and CDR2 SNEGSKA (reference sequence). Trimming stripped 1 base from V and 4 bases from J, with 6 bases between. The CDR3 DNA reads as TGCAGTGCTAGAGTAGTAGCAGATACGCAGTATTTT. Encoded protein: CSARVVADTQYF.

The rearrangement uses TRBV27 and TRBJ2-1; 9 positions agree with TRBD2. The J segment lost 4 bases and the V segment lost 3 bases, leaving 4 bases of the junction unmatched. This CDR3 is built from 15 residues. Per the germline V gene, CDR1 is MNHEY and CDR2 is SMNVEV (reference sequence). The CDR3 sequence: CASSFASGVYNEQFF. CDR3 coding DNA: TGTGCCAGCAGTTTTGCTAGCGGGGTTTACAATGAGCAGTTCTTC.

The rearrangement links TRBV6-1 to TRBJ1-2, with 7 bases matching TRBD1. The J segment lost 5 bases and the V segment lost 3 bases, leaving 6 bases of the junction unmatched. CDR1 and CDR2 from the germline V gene are MNHNS and SASEGT. The CDR3 is made up of 14 amino acids. CDR3 protein: CASSEAGTAYGYTF. CDR3 DNA sequence: TGTGCCAGCAGTGAGGCCGGGACAGCATATGGCTACACCTTC.

This clonotype was observed at least ten times. The genes are TRBV6-5 and TRBJ1-2; D is perhaps TRBD1 (6 bases). The V end lost 5 bases, the J end lost 2 bases, and 12 bases lay between the germline ends. This CDR3 is 14 amino acids long. CDR1 and CDR2 from the germline V gene are MNHEY and SVGAGI. CDR3 bases: TGTGCCAGCAGTACCTCCACAGGGAACTATGGCTACACCTTC. Its translation is CASSTSTGNYGYTF.

This clonotype rates as medium-sized. The V gene is TRBV6-1, the J gene TRBJ2-1; the D is unclear. The CDR3 covers 12 residues. Trimming stripped 8 bases from V and 1 base from J, with 6 bases between. Germline V gives CDR1 MNHNS, CDR2 SASEGT. The CDR3 here is CASVASYNEQFF. The CDR3 DNA reads TGTGCCAGCGTGGCGTCCTACAATGAGCAGTTCTTC.

The chain links TRBV11-2 to TRBJ2-1; the D gene is possibly TRBD2 (6 bases). This CDR3 has 13 residues. The germline gives CDR1 SGHAT, CDR2 FQNNGV. With 0 bases removed from V and 9 bases from J, the gap between germline ends came to 9 bases. The CDR3: CASSLERGSEQFF. CDR3 DNA sequence: TGTGCCAGCAGCTTAGAACGGGGGAGTGAGCAGTTCTTC. Full variable domain (missing parts from reference TRBV11-2 and TRBJ2-1): EAGVAQSPRYKIIEKRQSVAFWCNPISGHATLYWYQQILGQGPKLLIQFQNNGVVDDSQLPKDRFSAERLKGVDSTLKIQPAKLEDSAVYLCASSLERGSEQFFGPGTRLTVL.

The sample holds a few counts of this clonotype. The rearrangement joins TRBV6-5 to TRBJ2-5; the D gene is possibly TRBD1 (7 bases). The J call is in doubt because the DNA end fits TRBJ2-7 better. The germline V gene has CDR1 MNHEY and CDR2 SVGAGI. The CDR3 length is 14 residues. The CDR3: CASSYAGTVYEQYF. In nucleotides, the CDR3 is TGTGCCAGCAGTTACGCGGGGACAGTCTACGAGCAGTACTTC.

This clonotype was seen once. The V and J genes are TRBV27 and TRBJ2-3; D may be TRBD1 (6 bases). Germline V gene data show CDR1 as MNHEY and CDR2 as SMNVEV (reference sequence). V lost 10 bases to trimming and J lost 7 bases, with 18 bases between them. This CDR3 region has 13 residues. For the CDR3, the DNA is TGTGCCACGGGGCTGGGGGCCAAAAATACGCAGTATTTT. This encodes CATGLGAKNTQYF.

The chain employs TRBV6-5 and TRBJ2-1; a possible D gene is TRBD1 (6 bases). The J call may be mistaken, given a closer DNA end match to TRBJ2-7. Germline V gene lookup returns CDR1 MNHEY and CDR2 SVGAGI. This CDR3 has 13 residues. In nucleotides, the CDR3 is TGTGCCAGCAGTTACCACCACAGGGTCGAGCAGTACTTC. It specifies CASSYHHRVEQYF.